The 14 T cell receptor beta chains in this list originate from one sample, sequenced in a study of T cells after posttransplantation cyclophosphamide. Produced via immunoSEQ multiplex PCR; TCRdb's table is partial and in-frame only. The sample lists 10,000 to 15,000 clones, none appearing once, the ten largest making up around 26%. A marrow graft followed busulfan-fludarabine conditioning, with cyclophosphamide on days +3 and +4. The input for sequencing was PBMCs, taken after allogeneic stem cell transplant with posttransplant cyclophosphamide. The origin of the receptors is a female patient between 40 and 55 years old who received an allogeneic stem cell transplant from an unrelated donor, was CMV-positive, and had acute GVHD only. Some T cells may originate from the graft donor.

This clone was detected ten times or more. The rearrangement joins TRBV5-1 to TRBJ1-1; D is undetermined. The CDR3 runs to 13 residues. Germline-derived CDR1 and CDR2 are SGHRS and YFSETQ. Trimming left V 4 bases short and J 3 bases short, with 10 bases between. The CDR3 nucleotides are TGCGCCAGCAGCCCGGCCGGGGACACTGAAGCTTTCTTT. Its protein is CASSPAGDTEAFF.

This clone appeared many times. J is TRBJ2-7 and V is TRBV5-4; 7 bases map to TRBD1. With V trimmed by 3 bases and J by 2 bases, 2 bases remained unmatched. The CDR3 loop spans 13 amino acids. CDR1 and CDR2 from the germline V gene are SGHNT and YYREEE (reference sequence). This CDR3 reads CASSSGQPYEQYF. For the CDR3, the DNA is TGTGCCAGCAGCTCGGGACAGCCCTACGAGCAGTACTTC. Supplemented by reference TRBV5-4 and TRBJ2-7, the full variable domain reads ETGVTQSPTHLIKTRGQQVTLRCSSQSGHNTVSWYQQALGQGPQFIFQYYREEENGRGNFPPRFSGLQFPNYSSELNVNALELDDSALYLCASSSGQPYEQYFGPGTRLTVT.

This clone was picked up many times. V is TRBV6-8 and J is TRBJ1-5, with 8 bases lining up with TRBD1. The CDR3 sequence is 18 residues long. Germline-derived CDR1 and CDR2 are MNHGY and SAAAGT. The trim removed 0 bases at V and 2 bases at J, leaving 9 bases unmatched. CDR3 residues: CASSYSKKTGEGNQPQHF. The DNA of the CDR3 is TGTGCCAGCAGTTACTCCAAAAAGACAGGGGAGGGCAATCAGCCCCAGCATTTT.

There are many counts of this clone. This sequence joins TRBV4-3 and TRBJ1-4, with 10 bases lining up with TRBD1. This CDR3 contains 16 residues. The J segment lost 8 bases and the V segment lost 1 base, leaving 7 bases of the junction unmatched. Germline CDR1 reads LGHNA; CDR2 reads YSLEER. The CDR3 sequence is CASSQAGTGEEEKLFF. The CDR3 bases are TGCGCCAGCAGCCAAGCTGGGACAGGGGAGGAAGAAAAACTGTTTTTT.

This clone was recorded many times. This CDR3 is CAWSPQTEAFF. The CDR3 region has the DNA TGTGCCTGGAGCCCCCAAACTGAAGCTTTCTTT. This chain joins TRBV30 and TRBJ1-1, with D unclear. Trimming shortened V by 3 bases and J by 5 bases, and 7 bases separated the two germline ends. The germline CDR1 and CDR2 sequences are GTSNPN and SVGIG (reference sequence). This CDR3 spans 11 amino acids.

This clone was observed at least ten times. This rearrangement joins TRBV5-1 to TRBJ1-4, with 10 bases identical to TRBD1. The CDR3 covers 16 residues. Germline trimming cut 0 bases from V and 4 bases from J; bases unmatched to any gene: 3. Germline CDR1 SGHRS, CDR2 YFSETQ. CDR3 nucleotides: TGCGCCAGCAGCTTGGAGGGACAGGGGTTTAATGAAAAACTGTTTTTT. Encoded protein: CASSLEGQGFNEKLFF.

This clone was recorded many times. This chain's CDR3 is CASSLVRAYSYEQYF. The CDR3 region has the DNA TGTGCCAGCAGCTTGGTCAGGGCTTATTCCTACGAGCAGTACTTC. This chain links TRBV5-6 with TRBJ2-7, with D possibly being TRBD1 (5 bases). V lost 0 bases and J 1 base, leaving 11 bases between the germline ends. Looked up from germline, CDR1 is SGHDT and CDR2 is YYEEEE. The CDR3 has 15 residues. Full variable domain (rest looked up from reference TRBV5-6 and TRBJ2-7): DAGVTQSPTHLIKTRGQQVTLRCSPKSGHDTVSWYQQALGQGPQFIFQYYEEEERQRGNFPDRFSGHQFPNYSSELNVNALLLGDSALYLCASSLVRAYSYEQYFGPGTRLTVT.

This clone showed up many times. The genes are TRBV11-3 and TRBJ2-3; D uncertain. The CDR3 has 14 residues. Germline V gene sequence: CDR1 SGHNT, CDR2 YENEEA. Between the trimmed V and J ends, which lost 0 bases and 5 bases, there was a span of 9 bases. The CDR3 protein is CASSLDHTVDTQYF. CDR3 coding DNA: TGTGCCAGCAGCTTAGATCACACCGTAGATACGCAGTATTTT.

This clone was detected many times. CDR3 in amino acids: CASSFFPAGDTQYF. The CDR3 region has the DNA TGTGCCAGCAGCTTTTTCCCGGCAGGAGATACGCAGTATTTT. The V and J genes are TRBV11-2 and TRBJ2-3; no firm D call. V was trimmed by 3 bases and J by 5 bases, leaving 12 bases between them. The CDR3 has 14 residues. Germline V gives CDR1 SGHAT, CDR2 FQNNGV.

This clone turned up a few times. This sequence joins TRBV19 and TRBJ2-1; the D gene is possibly TRBD2 (5 bases). CDR3 length equals 13 residues. V gave up 7 bases and J gave up 1 base, with 8 bases separating them. Germline V gene sequence: CDR1 LNHDA, CDR2 SQIVND (reference sequence). CDR3 in amino acids: CASTRGSYNEQFF. As DNA, the CDR3 is TGTGCCAGTACCCGGGGATCCTACAATGAGCAGTTCTTC. The whole variable domain, remainder taken from reference TRBV19 and TRBJ2-1, is DGGITQSPKYLFRKEGQNVTLSCEQNLNHDAMYWYRQDPGQGLRLIYYSQIVNDFQKGDIAEGYSVSREKKESFPLTVTSAQKNPTAFYLCASTRGSYNEQFFGPGTRLTVL.

This clone was seen only a few times. The chain is built from TRBV18 and TRBJ1-1; 7 bases map to TRBD1. The CDR3 consists of 14 residues. V was pared by 4 bases and J by 1 base, with 3 bases of the junction left unmatched. CDR1 and CDR2 from the germline V gene are KGHSH and LQKENI. CDR3 bases: TGTGCCAGCTCACTGGGACAGCGGAACACTGAAGCTTTCTTT. It is translated as CASSLGQRNTEAFF.

The table lists this clone with many counts. The gene calls are TRBV6-6 and TRBJ2-3; D possibly corresponds to TRBD2 (6 bases). CDR1 is MNHNY, CDR2 SVGAGI, per germline (reference sequence). V was pared by 5 bases and J by 2 bases, with 11 bases between. This CDR3 has 14 amino acids. CDR3 bases: TGTGCCAGCAGTGATAGCGGAAACACAGATACGCAGTATTTT. Residues: CASSDSGNTDTQYF.

This clone occurred many times. J is TRBJ2-1 and V is TRBV5-4; 11 positions agree with TRBD1. V lost 4 bases, J lost 8 bases, and 5 bases stayed unmatched. Germline V gives CDR1 SGHNT, CDR2 YYREEE (reference sequence). The CDR3 loop spans 14 amino acids. CDR3 in amino acids: CASSRDRGRYEQFF. CDR3 DNA: TGTGCCAGCAGCCGGGACAGGGGGAGGTATGAGCAGTTCTTC.

This clone was found many times. The J gene is TRBJ1-5, the V gene TRBV5-5; D may be TRBD1 (5 bases). The V end was cut by 2 bases, the J end by 4 bases, with 22 bases between. Looked up from germline, CDR1 is SGHKS and CDR2 is YYEKEE (reference sequence). CDR3 size: 18 residues. Written as DNA, the CDR3 is TGTGCCAGCAGCTTCGCAGGCGGGAGGCAGGGTAGGAATCAGCCCCAGCATTTT. It yields the protein CASSFAGGRQGRNQPQHF.